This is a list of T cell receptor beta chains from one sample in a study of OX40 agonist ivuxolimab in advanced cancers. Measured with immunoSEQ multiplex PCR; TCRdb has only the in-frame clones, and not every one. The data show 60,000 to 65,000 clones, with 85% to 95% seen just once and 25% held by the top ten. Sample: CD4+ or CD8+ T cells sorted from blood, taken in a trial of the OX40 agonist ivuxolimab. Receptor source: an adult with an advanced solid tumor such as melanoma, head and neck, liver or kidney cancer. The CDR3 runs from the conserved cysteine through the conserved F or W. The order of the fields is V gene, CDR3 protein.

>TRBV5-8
CASSLGFGGPTTDTQYF
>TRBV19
CASSMATSGSYEQYF
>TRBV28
CASSPRTAISYEQYF
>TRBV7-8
CASSLQQFSLNEQFF
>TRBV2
CASSVPGLAVRETQYF
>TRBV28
CASSSIGRSTGELFF
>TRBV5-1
CASKVGDTEAFF
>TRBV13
CASSLGTGGNEQYF
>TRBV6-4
CASSDDGQINEQFF
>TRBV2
CASSEAETYEQYF
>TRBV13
CATEIPAYSGANVLTF
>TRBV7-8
CASSLTQTYTDTQYF
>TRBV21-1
CASSKARLAGGYNEQFF
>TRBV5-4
CASSLRASSAHDTQYF
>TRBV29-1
CSVLTGTVNQPQHF
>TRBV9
CASSGGGSVRDNEQFF
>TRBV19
CASSILGMGQPQHF
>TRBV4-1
CASSQDPGGSYEQYF
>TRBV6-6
CACSGGDYNEQFF
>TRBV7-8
CASSLARQIQETQYF
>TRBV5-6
CASSLQTSGLNEQYF
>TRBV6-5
CASSPGGPSEQFF
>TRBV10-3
CAISESVAGTQPQHF
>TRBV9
CASTKGLQPYEQYF
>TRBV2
CASSEEAGGTDTQYF
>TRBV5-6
CASSLYSLEQYF
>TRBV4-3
CASSQEGGPGGLFF
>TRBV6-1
CASSLTGGGDTQYF
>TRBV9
CASSAEGPWDEQYF
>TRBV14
CASSHLAGAYNEQFF
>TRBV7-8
CASSSGLAGGPAYNEQFF
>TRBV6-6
CASSSHREGWNEQFF
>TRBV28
CANTGFDKAFF
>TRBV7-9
CASSLSGTDEQYF
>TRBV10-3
CAISDGSTYGYTF
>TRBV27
CASSSREQYF
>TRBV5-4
CASSLAQGVNTEAFF
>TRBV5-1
CASSFFAEFTYEQYF
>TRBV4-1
CASSQDPGTGELFF
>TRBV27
CASNFSGLAVSYEQYF
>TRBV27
CASSHRHSGGPTDTQYF
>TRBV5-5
CASSWTGAEAFF
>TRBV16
CASSQILDSPNGAFF
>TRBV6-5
CASGTGNDRALF
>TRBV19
CASSMGADGYTF
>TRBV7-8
CASSPTGVEQYF
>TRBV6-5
CASSYSGTGPQHF
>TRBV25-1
CASSEYKTRQGTEQYF
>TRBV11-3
CASSLDREGIMGPGYTF
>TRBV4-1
CASSPRGYYGYTF